This paragraph covers one T cell receptor (beta chain) sequence. Clones were read by immunoSEQ multiplex PCR, and TCRdb kept only the in-frame ones, dropping some. The sample consists of nearly 400,000 clones, around 92% of them appearing once. The data were obtained in a study of blood T cell repertoires in COVID-19. Sequences were obtained from PBMCs or T cells enriched from blood (not recorded which). This receptor was taken from a woman in her thirties who had recovered from COVID-19.

In DNA form, the CDR3 reads TGTGCCAGCAGTTACTCTGGGACAGTAGGAAACACCATATATTTT. Amino acids: CASSYSGTVGNTIYF. This chain connects TRBV6-5 to TRBJ1-3; 7 nucleotides agree with TRBD1. Germline CDR1 is MNHEY and CDR2 is SVGAGI. The CDR3 is 15 amino acids. V lost 0 bases, J lost 4 bases, and 3 bases stayed unmatched.